These 14 T cell receptor beta chains were all obtained from the same sample, sequenced in a study of blood T cells in healthy people across ages. Together with a sample-barcoded 5' primer, a J-beta primer mix was included in a second PCR lasting about 7 to 12 cycles. TCRdb redid the calling of the 5' RACE reads with MiXCR, one entry per CDR3 protein. The top ten hold over 35% of the sample, which has 660,000 or so distinct CDR3 sequences, about 53% seen once. Material for sequencing was blood. Receptors originate from a man aged 55 to 70 in good health.

The chain joins TRBV11-3 to TRBJ2-2; D may be TRBD2 (6 bases). The V gene lost 4 bases and the J gene lost 0 bases, with 6 bases spanning the gap. CDR1 and CDR2 from the germline V gene are SGHNT and YENEEA. This CDR3 has 14 residues. This CDR3 reads CASSWGANTGELFF. DNA for the CDR3: TGTGCCAGCAGCTGGGGGGCGAACACCGGGGAGCTGTTTTTT.

Remarks on this clonotype: A much larger clone differs from this one at a single base, so this may be a read error. J is TRBJ2-1 and V is TRBV10-1, with D possibly matching TRBD1 (6 bases). The DNA end is more similar to TRBJ2-7, so the J call may be wrong. CDR3 length: 13 amino acids. CDR1 WNHNN and CDR2 SYGVQD come from the germline V gene (reference sequence). DNA for the CDR3: TGCGCCAGCAGCGGACAGATCTACAATGAGCAGTACTTC. This encodes CASSGQIYNEQYF.

This rearrangement joins TRBV10-3 to TRBJ2-7, with 11 bases that match TRBD2. This CDR3 comprises 17 residues. The V and J ends lost 3 bases and 1 base, in that order; junction bases with no gene match: 8. CDR1 and CDR2 (germline): ENHRY, SYGVKD. The CDR3 reads CAISEGATSGNSYEQYF. In DNA, the CDR3 is TGTGCCATCAGTGAAGGGGCGACTAGCGGGAATTCCTACGAGCAGTACTTC.

V gene TRBV6-6 combines with J gene TRBJ2-7; 7 positions match TRBD1. The CDR3 length is 13 residues. The ends lost 4 bases at V and 5 bases at J; junction bases unmatched: 5. Germline V lookup: CDR1 MNHNY, CDR2 SVGAGI (reference sequence). The CDR3 DNA reads as TGTGCCAGCAGTTTAAGGGGGCGGGACGAGCAGTACTTC. Translation: CASSLRGRDEQYF.

This clonotype occurred once. V is TRBV12-3 or TRBV12-4 and J is TRBJ2-3; possibly TRBD2 for D (6 bases). The ends were cut back, 2 bases at V and 6 bases at J, with 12 bases in the middle. CDR3 length equals 14 residues. The CDR3 region is CASSLQAGIDTQYF. The CDR3 DNA reads TGTGCCAGCAGTTTACAAGCGGGTATTGATACGCAGTATTTT.

The V and J genes are TRBV12-3 or TRBV12-4 and TRBJ1-1; no reliable D call. Trimming removed 5 bases from V and 1 base from J, with 11 bases in between. The CDR3 extends over 14 amino acids. The CDR3 spells CASSASTRNTEAFF. The CDR3 region has the DNA TGTGCCAGCAGTGCCTCGACACGGAACACTGAAGCTTTCTTT.

This clonotype occurred a few times. This chain connects TRBV24-1 to TRBJ1-5; TRBD1 matches at 7 bases. The ends lost 9 bases at V and 2 bases at J; junction bases unmatched: 6. The CDR3 length is 14 residues. Germline V CDR1 and CDR2: KGHDR, SFDVKD. The CDR3 region has the DNA TGTGCCACCTCAGGGGGAGGGGGCAATCAGCCCCAGCATTTT. Encoded protein: CATSGGGGNQPQHF.

The chain joins TRBV20-1 to TRBJ2-1; 10 nucleotides align to TRBD2. The trim removed 0 bases at V and 2 bases at J, leaving 16 bases unmatched. CDR1 is DFQATT and CDR2 is SNEGSKA in the germline V gene (reference sequence). This CDR3 has 20 amino acids. The CDR3 loop reads CSARDWLGLAGDLAYNEQFF. The CDR3 region has the DNA TGCAGTGCTAGAGATTGGTTGGGGCTAGCGGGGGACCTAGCCTACAATGAGCAGTTCTTC.

V gene TRBV7-9 combines with J gene TRBJ1-6; TRBD1 matches 7 bases. The CDR3 spans 14 residues. Germline V gene data show CDR1 as SEHNR and CDR2 as FQNEAQ (reference sequence). The trim removed 5 bases at V and 10 bases at J, leaving 8 bases unmatched. The CDR3 reads CASSPRDRASPLHF. CDR3 nucleotide sequence: TGTGCCAGCAGCCCCCGGGACAGAGCATCACCCCTCCACTTT.

The chain combines TRBV20-1 with TRBJ1-2; D gene uncertain. The germline gives CDR1 DFQATT, CDR2 SNEGSKA (reference sequence). There are 13 residues in the CDR3. V was shortened by 3 bases and J by 6 bases, with 14 bases between the two germline ends. The CDR3 region has the DNA TGCAGTGCTAGGATTCGGGGAACTGATGGCTACACCTTC. This sequence encodes CSARIRGTDGYTF.

The CDR3 DNA reads as TGTGCCAGCAGACCCGGGACAGGGGAGACAGATACGCAGTATTTT. Protein sequence: CASRPGTGETDTQYF. The chain has TRBV2 and TRBJ2-3; 10 bases are shared with TRBD1. The J segment lost 3 bases and the V segment lost 6 bases, leaving 6 bases of the junction unmatched. Germline CDR1 is SNHLY and CDR2 is FYNNEI. The CDR3 has 15 residues.

There are a few counts of this clonotype. The chain recombines TRBV9 with TRBJ2-4; 8 nucleotides align to TRBD2. The DNA end favors TRBJ2-5, so the J call may be wrong. The germline V gene has CDR1 SGDLS and CDR2 YYNGEE. This CDR3 has 16 residues. CDR3 amino acids: CASSQGRQRGLETQYF. The CDR3 DNA is TGTGCCAGCAGTCAGGGGCGTCAGCGGGGGTTAGAGACCCAGTACTTC.

The chain recombines TRBV14 with TRBJ1-2; weak D call: TRBD1 (5 bases). The germline V and J ends were trimmed by 1 base and 8 bases, with 14 bases remaining between them. This CDR3 is built from 14 residues. Germline CDR1 and CDR2: SGHDN and FVKESK. CDR3 protein: CASSQVSGLGGYTF. The CDR3 DNA is TGTGCCAGCAGCCAAGTTTCAGGGCTAGGGGGCTACACCTTC. Complete variable domain (other parts from reference TRBV14 and TRBJ1-2): EAGVTQFPSHSVIEKGQTVTLRCDPISGHDNLYWYRRVMGKEIKFLLHFVKESKQDESGMPNNRFLAERTGGTYSTLKVQPAELEDSGVYFCASSQVSGLGGYTFGSGTRLTVV.

This clonotype has a handful of counts. V and J are TRBV4-2 and TRBJ2-5; 11 bases line up with TRBD2. Trimming cost V 0 bases and J 5 bases; bases outside gene matches: 5. CDR3 length: 16 amino acids. CDR1 LGHNA and CDR2 YNFKEQ come from the germline V gene. CDR3 coding DNA: TGTGCCAGCAGCCAAGACGTCGCTAGCGGGGGGGAGACCCAGTACTTC. It translates to CASSQDVASGGETQYF.